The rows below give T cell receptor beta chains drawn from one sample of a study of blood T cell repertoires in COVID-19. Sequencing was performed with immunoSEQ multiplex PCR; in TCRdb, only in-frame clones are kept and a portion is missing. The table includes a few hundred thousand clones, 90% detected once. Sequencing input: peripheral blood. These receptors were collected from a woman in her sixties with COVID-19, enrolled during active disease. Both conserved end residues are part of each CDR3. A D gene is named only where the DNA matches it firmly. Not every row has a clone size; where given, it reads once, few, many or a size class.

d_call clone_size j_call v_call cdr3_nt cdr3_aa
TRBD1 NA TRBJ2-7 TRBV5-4 TGTGCCAGCAGCTTACCGGGACAGGGAGCCTACGAGCAGTACTTC CASSLPGQGAYEQYF
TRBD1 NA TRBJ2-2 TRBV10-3 TGTGCCACCAGACGGGGGCGCGGACAGGGGGACACCGGGGAGCTGTTTTTT CATRRGRGQGDTGELFF
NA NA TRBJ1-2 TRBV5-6 TGTGCCAGCAGCCTAGGGGGGGTCCACGGCTACACCTTC CASSLGGVHGYTF
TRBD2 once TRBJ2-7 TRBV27 TGTGCCAGCAGTTTAGTCATTGGGGGGGCCTACGAGCAGTACTTC CASSLVIGGAYEQYF
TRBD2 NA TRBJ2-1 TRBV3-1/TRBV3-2 TGTGCCAGCAGCCTGGGACTAGCGGGGGGCAATGAGCAGTTCTTC CASSLGLAGGNEQFF
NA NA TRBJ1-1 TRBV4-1 TGCGCCAGCAGCCACCATGCCAGCGCCGGGGTAATGAACACTGAAGCTTTCTTT CASSHHASAGVMNTEAFF
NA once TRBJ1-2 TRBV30 TGTGCCTGGAGCACCTTCAGTCTGACTTATGGCTACACCTTC CAWSTFSLTYGYTF
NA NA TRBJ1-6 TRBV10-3 TGTGCCATCAGTGAAAGGCAGGGGAGGGCCGGTTCACCCCTCCACTTT CAISERQGRAGSPLHF
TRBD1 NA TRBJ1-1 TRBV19 TGTGCCAGTAGTATCGCAGGGGGTACTGAAGCTTTCTTT CASSIAGGTEAFF
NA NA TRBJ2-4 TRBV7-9 TGTGCCAGCAGCTTAGGGGGGGACGAAAACATTCAGTACTTC CASSLGGDENIQYF
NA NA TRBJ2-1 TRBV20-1 TGCAGTGCTAGTTTCGGGGGGCTCAATGAGCAGTTCTTC CSASFGGLNEQFF
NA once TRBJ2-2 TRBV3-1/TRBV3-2 TGTGCCAGCAGACTGGGCATTTTCGAAGGCGGGGAGCTGTTTTTT CASRLGIFEGGELFF
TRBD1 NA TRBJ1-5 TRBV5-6 TGTGCCAGCAGCTCGGGGACAGGAGTTGTAACTCAGCCCCAGCATTTT CASSSGTGVVTQPQHF
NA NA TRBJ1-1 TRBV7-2 TGTGCCAGCAGCTTAGATCTTACGGGTACTGAAGCTTTCTTT CASSLDLTGTEAFF
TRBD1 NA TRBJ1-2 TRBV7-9 TGTGCCAGCAGCCCGGACAGGGGGCTTGGCTACACCTTC CASSPDRGLGYTF
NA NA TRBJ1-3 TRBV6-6 TGTGCCAGCAGTCTTCAGGGGCCAGGCTCTGGAAACACCATATATTTT CASSLQGPGSGNTIYF
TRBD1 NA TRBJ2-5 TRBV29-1 TGCAGCGCATGGACAGGACAAGAGACCCAGTACTTC CSAWTGQETQYF
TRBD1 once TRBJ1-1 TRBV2 TGTGCCAGCAGTGTTACAGGGGGCGAGACTGAAGCTTTCTTT CASSVTGGETEAFF
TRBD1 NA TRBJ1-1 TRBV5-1 TGCGCCAGCAGCACCTCGACAGGGGGGATGAACACTGAAGCTTTCTTT CASSTSTGGMNTEAFF
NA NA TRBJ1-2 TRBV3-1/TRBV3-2 TGTGCCAGCAGCCAAGATCAGGGAATTGACTATGGCTACACCTTC CASSQDQGIDYGYTF
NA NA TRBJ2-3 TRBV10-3 TGTGCCATCAGTGAGTCCCCACTGAGGAGCACAGATACGCAGTATTTT CAISESPLRSTDTQYF
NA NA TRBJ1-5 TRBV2 TGTGCCAGCACGGAGGGAGGCGGCAATCAGCCCCAGCATTTT CASTEGGGNQPQHF
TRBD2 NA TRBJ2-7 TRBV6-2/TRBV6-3 TGTGCCAGCAGCCTCCCTAGCGGGGGGAATACCTACGAGCAGTACTTC CASSLPSGGNTYEQYF
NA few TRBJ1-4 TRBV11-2 TGTGCCAGCAGCTTAGTAAGGGGCGGTATTGAAAAACTGTTTTTT CASSLVRGGIEKLFF
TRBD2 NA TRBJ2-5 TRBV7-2 TGTGCCAGCAGCCAGGGACTAGCGGGGGGAAAAGAGACCCAGTACTTC CASSQGLAGGKETQYF
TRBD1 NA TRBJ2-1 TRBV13 TGTGCCAGCAGCTTAGCCGGGACAGGGGACAATGAGCAGTTCTTC CASSLAGTGDNEQFF
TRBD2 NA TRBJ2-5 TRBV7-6 TGTGCCAGCAGCTTAGTTTTGATAGCGGGGAAACAAGAGACCCAGTACTTC CASSLVLIAGKQETQYF
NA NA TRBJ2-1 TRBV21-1 TGTGCCAGCAGCAAAGATGGGAGCTCCTACAATGAGCAGTTCTTC CASSKDGSSYNEQFF
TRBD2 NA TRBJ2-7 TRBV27 TGTGCCAGCAGTTTATATCGGGGGGTCTACGAGCAGTACTTC CASSLYRGVYEQYF